Below, one TCR beta chain is given with its context. Its antigen is as yet unknown. These data originate in a study of blood T cells in healthy people across ages. The study's findings and limits: Older age went with lower TCR beta diversity per million T cells, in a roughly linear way. Strong correlation was found linking TCR beta diversity to naive T cell percentage.

A second PCR, run for about 6 to 11 cycles, used a sample-barcoded 5' primer plus a J-beta primer mix. TCRdb called the 5' RACE reads again in MiXCR, with one record for every CDR3 protein. Of 600,000 to 1,000,000 distinct CDR3 sequences in the sample, about three fifths are singletons; the top ten hold approximately 23%. This CDR3 is 13 amino acids long. Germline values: CDR1 SGHDN, CDR2 FVKESK. Trimming stripped 4 bases from V and 6 bases from J, with 13 bases between. Healthy Caucasians from Russia aged roughly 6 to 100 served as donors. In each sample, at least 7 million PBMCs were isolated. This rearrangement joins TRBV14 to TRBJ2-7; D remains ambiguous. The receptor was derived from a man between 25 and 39 years old in good health. Sequencing used blood. This CDR3 is CASSPSVVGEQYF. The CDR3 DNA reads TGTGCCAGCAGCCCCTCCGTTGTGGGCGAGCAGTACTTC.